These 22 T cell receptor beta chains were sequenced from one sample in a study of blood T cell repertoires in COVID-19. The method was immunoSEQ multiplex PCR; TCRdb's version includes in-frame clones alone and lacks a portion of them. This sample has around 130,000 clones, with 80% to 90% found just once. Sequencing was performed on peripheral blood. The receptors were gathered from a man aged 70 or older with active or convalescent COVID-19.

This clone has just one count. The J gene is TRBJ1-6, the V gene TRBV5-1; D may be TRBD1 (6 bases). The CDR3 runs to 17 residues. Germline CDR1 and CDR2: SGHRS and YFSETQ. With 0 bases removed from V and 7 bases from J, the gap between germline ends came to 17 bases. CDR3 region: CASSLDMGAGANSPLHF. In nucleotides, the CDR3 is TGCGCCAGCAGCTTGGACATGGGGGCAGGGGCAAATTCACCCCTCCACTTT.

The CDR3 DNA sequence: TGTGCCAGCAGGCAGGGTGGGGATCCCCGGAACACTGAAGCTTTCTTT. It translates to CASRQGGDPRNTEAFF. The chain uses TRBV7-9 and TRBJ1-1, with TRBD1 as a possible D gene (5 bases). V shed 6 bases and J shed 1 base, with 18 bases lying between them. CDR3 length: 16 amino acids. Germline V gene data show CDR1 as SEHNR and CDR2 as FQNEAQ (reference sequence).

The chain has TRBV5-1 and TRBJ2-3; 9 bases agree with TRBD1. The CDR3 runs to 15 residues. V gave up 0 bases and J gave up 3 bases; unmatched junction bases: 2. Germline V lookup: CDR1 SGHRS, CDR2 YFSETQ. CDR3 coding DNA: TGCGCCAGCAGCTTGGGGGACAGGGTAACAGATACGCAGTATTTT. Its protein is CASSLGDRVTDTQYF.

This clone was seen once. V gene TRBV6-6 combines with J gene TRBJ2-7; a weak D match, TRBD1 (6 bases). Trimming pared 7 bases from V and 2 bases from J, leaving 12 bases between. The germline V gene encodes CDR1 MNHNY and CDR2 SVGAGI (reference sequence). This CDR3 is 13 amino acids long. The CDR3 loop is CASTGQRTYEQYF. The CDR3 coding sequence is TGTGCCAGCACTGGACAGAGAACCTACGAGCAGTACTTC.

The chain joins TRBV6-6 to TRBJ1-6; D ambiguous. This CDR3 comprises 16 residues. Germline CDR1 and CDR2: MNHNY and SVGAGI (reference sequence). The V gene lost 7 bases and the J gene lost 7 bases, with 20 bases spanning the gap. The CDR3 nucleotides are TGTGCCAGCACGAATTCTTTCGGGCGGGAAAATTCACCCCTCCACTTT. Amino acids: CASTNSFGRENSPLHF.

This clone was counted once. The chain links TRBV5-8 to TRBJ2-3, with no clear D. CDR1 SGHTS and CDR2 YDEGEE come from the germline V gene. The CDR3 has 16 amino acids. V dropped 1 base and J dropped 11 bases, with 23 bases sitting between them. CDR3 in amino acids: CASSLSRSVQAMGQYF. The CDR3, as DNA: TGTGCCAGCAGCTTGAGTCGCAGCGTACAAGCTATGGGGCAGTATTTT.

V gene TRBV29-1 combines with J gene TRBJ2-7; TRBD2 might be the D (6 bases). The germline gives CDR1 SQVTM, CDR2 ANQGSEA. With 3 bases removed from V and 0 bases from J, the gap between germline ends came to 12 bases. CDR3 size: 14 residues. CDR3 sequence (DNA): TGCAGCGTTGAGTCAGTGGGAGGCTCCTACGAGCAGTACTTC. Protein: CSVESVGGSYEQYF.

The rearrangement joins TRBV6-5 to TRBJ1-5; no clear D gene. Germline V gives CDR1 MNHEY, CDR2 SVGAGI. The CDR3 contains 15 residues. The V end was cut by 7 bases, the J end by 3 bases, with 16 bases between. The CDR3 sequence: CASNPGVVTNQPQHF. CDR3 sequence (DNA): TGTGCCAGCAACCCCGGGGTGGTGACCAATCAGCCCCAGCATTTT.

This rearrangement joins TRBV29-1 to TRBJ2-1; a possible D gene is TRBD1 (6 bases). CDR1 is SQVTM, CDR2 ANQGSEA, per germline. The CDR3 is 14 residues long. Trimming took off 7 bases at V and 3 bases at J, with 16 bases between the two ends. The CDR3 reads CSAETRGYYNEQFF. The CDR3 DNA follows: TGCAGCGCCGAGACCAGGGGATACTACAATGAGCAGTTCTTC.

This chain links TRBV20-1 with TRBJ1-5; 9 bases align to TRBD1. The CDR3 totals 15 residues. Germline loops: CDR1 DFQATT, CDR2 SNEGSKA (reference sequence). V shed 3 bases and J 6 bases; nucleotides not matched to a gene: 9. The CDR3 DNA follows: TGCAGTGCTAGTATGGGACAGGGAATAGGTCAGCCCCAGCATTTT. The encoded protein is CSASMGQGIGQPQHF.

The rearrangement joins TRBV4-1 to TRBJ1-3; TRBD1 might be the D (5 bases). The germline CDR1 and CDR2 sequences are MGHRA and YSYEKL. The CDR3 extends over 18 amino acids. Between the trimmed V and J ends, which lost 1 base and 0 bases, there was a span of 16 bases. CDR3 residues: CASSQGQGSGRSGNTIYF. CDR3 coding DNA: TGCGCCAGCAGCCAAGGCCAGGGATCCGGCCGCTCTGGAAACACCATATATTTT.

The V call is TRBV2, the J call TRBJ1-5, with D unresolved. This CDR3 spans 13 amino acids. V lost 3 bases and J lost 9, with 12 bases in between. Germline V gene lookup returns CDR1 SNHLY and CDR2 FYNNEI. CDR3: CASSEEGWGPQHF. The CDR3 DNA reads TGTGCCAGCAGTGAGGAGGGTTGGGGGCCCCAGCATTTT.

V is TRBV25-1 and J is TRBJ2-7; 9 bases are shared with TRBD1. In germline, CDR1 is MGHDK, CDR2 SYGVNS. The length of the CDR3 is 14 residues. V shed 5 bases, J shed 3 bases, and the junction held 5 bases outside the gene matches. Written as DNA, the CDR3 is TGTGCCAGCAGTCCTAGGGACAGGGTCTACGAGCAGTACTTC. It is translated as CASSPRDRVYEQYF.

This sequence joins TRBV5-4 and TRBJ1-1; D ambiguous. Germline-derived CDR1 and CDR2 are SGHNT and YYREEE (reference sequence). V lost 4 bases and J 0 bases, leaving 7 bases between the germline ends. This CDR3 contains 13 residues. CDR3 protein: CASSLKMNTEAFF. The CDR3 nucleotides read TGTGCCAGCAGCCTAAAGATGAACACTGAAGCTTTCTTT.

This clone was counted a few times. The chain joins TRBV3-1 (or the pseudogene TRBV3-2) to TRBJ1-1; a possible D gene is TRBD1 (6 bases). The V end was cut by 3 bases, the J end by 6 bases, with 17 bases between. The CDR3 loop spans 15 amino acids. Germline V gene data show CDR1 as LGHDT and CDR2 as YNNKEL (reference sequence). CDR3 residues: CASSHSSGHNAEAFF. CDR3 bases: TGTGCCAGCAGCCACTCCTCGGGACACAACGCTGAAGCTTTCTTT.

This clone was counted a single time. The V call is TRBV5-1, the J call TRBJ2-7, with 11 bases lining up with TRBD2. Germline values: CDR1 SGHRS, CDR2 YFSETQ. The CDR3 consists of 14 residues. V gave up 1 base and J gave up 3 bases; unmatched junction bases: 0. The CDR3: CASSLTSGSYEQYF. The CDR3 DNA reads TGCGCCAGCAGCTTGACTAGCGGGAGCTACGAGCAGTACTTC.

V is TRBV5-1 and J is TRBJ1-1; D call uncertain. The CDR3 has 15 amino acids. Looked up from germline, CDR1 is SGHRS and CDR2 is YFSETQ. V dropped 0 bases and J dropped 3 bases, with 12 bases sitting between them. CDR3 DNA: TGCGCCAGCAGCTTGGACCGGCGGAGCGACACTGAAGCTTTCTTT. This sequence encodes CASSLDRRSDTEAFF. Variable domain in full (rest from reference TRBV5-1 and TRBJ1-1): KAGVTQTPRYLIKTRGQQVTLSCSPISGHRSVSWYQQTPGQGLQFLFEYFSETQRNKGNFPGRFSGRQFSNSRSEMNVSTLELGDSALYLCASSLDRRSDTEAFFGQGTRLTVV.

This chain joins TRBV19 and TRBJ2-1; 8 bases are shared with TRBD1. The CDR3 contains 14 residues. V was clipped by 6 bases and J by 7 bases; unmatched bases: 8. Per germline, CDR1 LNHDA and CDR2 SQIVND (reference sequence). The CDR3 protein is CASSPGQGNNEQFF. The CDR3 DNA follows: TGTGCCAGTAGCCCCGGACAGGGAAATAATGAGCAGTTCTTC.

The CDR3 reads CASSPPNSHREKLFF. The CDR3 DNA is TGTGCCAGCTCACCACCGAACAGCCACAGAGAAAAACTGTTTTTT. The chain combines TRBV18 with TRBJ1-4; no reliable D call. The CDR3 runs 15 residues. The germline V gene encodes CDR1 KGHSH and CDR2 LQKENI. With 0 bases removed from V and 8 bases from J, the gap between germline ends came to 13 bases.

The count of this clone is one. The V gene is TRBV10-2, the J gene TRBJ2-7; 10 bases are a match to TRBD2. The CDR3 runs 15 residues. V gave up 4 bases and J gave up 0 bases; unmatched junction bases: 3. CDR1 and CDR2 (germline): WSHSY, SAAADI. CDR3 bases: TGCGCCAGCAGTGCAGTAGCGGGGGGCTCCTACGAGCAGTACTTC. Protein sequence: CASSAVAGGSYEQYF.

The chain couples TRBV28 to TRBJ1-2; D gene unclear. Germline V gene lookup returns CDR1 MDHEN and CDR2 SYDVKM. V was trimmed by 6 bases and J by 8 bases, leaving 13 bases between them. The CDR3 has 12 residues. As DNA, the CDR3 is TGTGCCAGCAGCCCCCCCGCGAAGGGCTACACCTTC. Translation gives CASSPPAKGYTF.

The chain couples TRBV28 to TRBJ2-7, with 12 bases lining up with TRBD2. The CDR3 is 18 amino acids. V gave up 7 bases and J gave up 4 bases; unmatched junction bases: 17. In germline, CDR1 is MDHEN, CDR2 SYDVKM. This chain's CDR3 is CASKRQGLTSGRPYEQYF. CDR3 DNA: TGTGCCAGCAAGAGACAGGGTTTGACTAGCGGGAGACCGTACGAGCAGTACTTC.